One and the same sample provided the 11 T cell receptor beta chains below, sequenced in a study of blood T cells in healthy people across ages. Through a sample-barcoded 5' primer and a J-beta primer mix, a second PCR was run for about 6 to 12 cycles. TCRdb re-analysed the 5' RACE reads in MiXCR, keeping a single row per CDR3 protein. There are 800,000 to 950,000 distinct CDR3 sequences in the sample; about 29% occur only once, and roughly a tenth lies in the top ten. These data were likewise used in another study, on T cells of mothers and their children.

Sequencing input: blood. The source is a woman aged 40 to 50 in good health.

As concerns this clonotype: Relative to the germline gene, one junction end is altered; a read error may explain this. The CDR3 nucleotides are TGCAATGCTAGAGATCTAGGCAGGGGGACCTACGAGCAGTACTTC. It encodes CNARDLGRGTYEQYF. This chain uses TRBV20-1 with TRBJ2-7; 7 positions agree with TRBD1. Per the germline V gene, CDR1 is DFQATT and CDR2 is SNEGSKA (reference sequence). This CDR3 is built from 15 residues.

The J gene is TRBJ2-2, the V gene TRBV12-3 or TRBV12-4, with D possibly being TRBD2 (5 bases). The CDR3 consists of 12 residues. Trimming removed 4 bases from V and 12 bases from J, with 12 bases in between. CDR3 in DNA: TGTGCCAGCAGTTCCCCTGAGGGCAAGCTGTTTTTT. Translation gives CASSSPEGKLFF.

This clonotype was recorded at least ten times. The chain links TRBV7-9 to TRBJ2-4, with no clear D. This CDR3 has 16 amino acids. The germline V and J ends were trimmed by 1 base and 6 bases, with 16 bases remaining between them. Germline CDR1 reads SEHNR; CDR2 reads FQNEAQ (reference sequence). The CDR3 reads CASSLVGAHDGNIQYF. CDR3 bases: TGTGCCAGCAGCTTAGTCGGAGCTCATGACGGAAACATTCAGTACTTC.

Details on this clonotype: A read error may explain this, as a much larger clone is one base away. The CDR3 loop reads CASRGTGRTYNEQYF. The CDR3 DNA reads as TGCGCCAGCAGGGGAACGGGTCGCACCTACAATGAGCAGTACTTC. The rearrangement uses TRBV5-1 and TRBJ2-1; D unresolved. The DNA end favors TRBJ2-7, so the J call may be wrong. The CDR3 loop spans 15 amino acids. CDR1 and CDR2 from the germline V gene are SGHRS and YFSETQ.

Many counts were recorded for this clonotype. The chain is built from TRBV24-1 and TRBJ1-2, with 9 bases identical to TRBD1. Losses at the gene ends were 3 bases for V and 0 bases for J; bases not matched to a gene: 1. The germline V gene has CDR1 KGHDR and CDR2 SFDVKD. The CDR3 loop spans 15 amino acids. The CDR3 here is CATSDRTGANYGYTF. The CDR3 DNA reads TGTGCCACCAGTGATCGGACAGGGGCTAACTATGGCTACACCTTC.

This clonotype was recorded many times. Sequence at one end of the junction differs from germline and may be a read error. The chain employs TRBV11-1 and TRBJ2-5, with TRBD2 as a possible D gene (5 bases). There are 13 residues in the CDR3. Germline V CDR1 and CDR2: SGHAT, FQDESV (reference sequence). CDR3 region: CASSWYTGEIQYF. CDR3 DNA sequence: TGTGCCAGCAGCTGGTACACTGGGGAGATCCAGTACTTC.

The sample holds many counts of this clonotype. The genes are TRBV28 and TRBJ2-7, with unresolved D. V was trimmed by 6 bases and J by 5 bases, leaving 17 bases between them. Germline V CDR1 and CDR2: MDHEN, SYDVKM. The CDR3 covers 14 residues. The CDR3 sequence: CASSPRLPVHEQYF. CDR3 nucleotide sequence: TGTGCCAGCAGCCCCCGACTCCCTGTCCACGAGCAGTACTTC.

This clonotype was counted at least ten times. This chain joins TRBV28 and TRBJ1-2; D is perhaps TRBD1 (6 bases). Germline CDR1 reads MDHEN; CDR2 reads SYDVKM. Trimming took off 5 bases at V and 5 bases at J, with 9 bases between the two ends. The length of the CDR3 is 12 residues. CDR3 nucleotide sequence: TGTGCCAGCAGTACAGGGCCGTATGGCTACACCTTC. Translating gives CASSTGPYGYTF.

V and J are TRBV18 and TRBJ1-1; D gene uncertain. CDR1 KGHSH and CDR2 LQKENI come from the germline V gene. Trimming took 6 bases from V and 1 from J, leaving 12 bases between them. This CDR3 is built from 14 residues. CDR3 sequence: CASSRVPANTEAFF. In nucleotides, the CDR3 is TGTGCCAGCTCCAGAGTCCCGGCGAACACTGAAGCTTTCTTT.

This clonotype occurred once. A junction boundary mismatches the germline segment, possibly from a read error. The J gene is TRBJ2-6, the V gene TRBV11-2; no firm D call. Germline assignment: CDR1 SGHAT and CDR2 FQNNGV. There are 15 residues in the CDR3. CDR3 bases: TGTACCAGCCGCCTGAGCGTCTCTGGGGCCAACGTCCTGACTTTC. Its translation: CTSRLSVSGANVLTF.

This clonotype was seen only a few times. This rearrangement joins TRBV7-3 to TRBJ2-1; D is undetermined. Germline values: CDR1 SGHTA, CDR2 FQGTGA. V shed 2 bases and J shed 2 bases, with 10 bases lying between them. This CDR3 is 15 amino acids long. The CDR3 spells CASSLSQSTYNEQFF. The CDR3 bases are TGTGCCAGCAGCTTATCCCAATCCACCTACAATGAGCAGTTCTTC.